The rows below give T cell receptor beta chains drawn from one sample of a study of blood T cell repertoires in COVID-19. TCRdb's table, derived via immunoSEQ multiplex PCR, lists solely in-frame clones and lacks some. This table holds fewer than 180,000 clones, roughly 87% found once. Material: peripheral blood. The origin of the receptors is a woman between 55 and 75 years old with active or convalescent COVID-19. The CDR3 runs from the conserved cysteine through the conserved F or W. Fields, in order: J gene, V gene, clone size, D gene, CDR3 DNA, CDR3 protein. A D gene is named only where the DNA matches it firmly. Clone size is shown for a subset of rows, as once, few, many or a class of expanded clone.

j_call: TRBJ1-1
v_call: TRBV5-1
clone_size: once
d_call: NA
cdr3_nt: TGCGCCAGCAGCTTACAGGGAATGGACACTGAAGCTTTCTTT
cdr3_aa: CASSLQGMDTEAFF

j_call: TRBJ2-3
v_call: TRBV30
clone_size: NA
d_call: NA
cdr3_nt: TGTGCCTGGAAAGGATACTTCGGAGCGCAGTATTTT
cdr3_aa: CAWKGYFGAQYF

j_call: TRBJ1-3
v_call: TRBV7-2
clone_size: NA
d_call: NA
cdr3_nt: TGTGCCAGCAGCTTTTCCCTCTCTGACACCATATATTTT
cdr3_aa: CASSFSLSDTIYF

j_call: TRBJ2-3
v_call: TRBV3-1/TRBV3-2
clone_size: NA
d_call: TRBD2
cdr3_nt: TGTGCCAGCAGCCTCGGGGTTAGCGGGGCTGAAGATACGCAGTATTTT
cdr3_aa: CASSLGVSGAEDTQYF

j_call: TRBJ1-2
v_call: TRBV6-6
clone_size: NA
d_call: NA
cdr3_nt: TGTGCCAGCAGCCCATCGTCCGGGACACTCAACCATGGCTACACCTTC
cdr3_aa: CASSPSSGTLNHGYTF

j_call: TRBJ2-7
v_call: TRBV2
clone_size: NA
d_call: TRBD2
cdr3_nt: TGTGCCAGCAGTGAACCTAGCGGGGGGGTATACGAGCAGTACTTC
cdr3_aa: CASSEPSGGVYEQYF

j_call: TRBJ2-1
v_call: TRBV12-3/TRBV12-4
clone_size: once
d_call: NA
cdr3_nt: TGTGCCAGCAGTTTTTCCACAGGGAATGAGCAGTTCTTC
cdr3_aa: CASSFSTGNEQFF

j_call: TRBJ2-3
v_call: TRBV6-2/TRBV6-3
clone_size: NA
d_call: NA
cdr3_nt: TGTGCCAGCAGTCAGCCGGGAGCGGGTCCCACAGATACGCAGTATTTT
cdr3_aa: CASSQPGAGPTDTQYF

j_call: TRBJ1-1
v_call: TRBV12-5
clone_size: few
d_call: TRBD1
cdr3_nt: TGTGCTAGTGGTTTGGTACGACAGGGGATGGCTGAAGCTTTCTTT
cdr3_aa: CASGLVRQGMAEAFF

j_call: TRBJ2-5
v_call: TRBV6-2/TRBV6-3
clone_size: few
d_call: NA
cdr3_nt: TGTGCCAGCAGTTACTCGGAGGGGAACCAAGAGACCCAGTACTTC
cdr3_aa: CASSYSEGNQETQYF

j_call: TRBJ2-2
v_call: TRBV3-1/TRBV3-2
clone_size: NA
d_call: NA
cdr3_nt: TGTGCCAGCAGCCAAGCAACCGGGGAGCTGTTTTTT
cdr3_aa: CASSQATGELFF

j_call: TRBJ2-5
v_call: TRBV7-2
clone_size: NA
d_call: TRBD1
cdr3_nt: TGTGCCAGCAGCCCCGGACAGGCGGTAAAGACCCAGTACTTC
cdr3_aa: CASSPGQAVKTQYF

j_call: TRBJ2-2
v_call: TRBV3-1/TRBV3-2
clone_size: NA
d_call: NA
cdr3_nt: TGTGCCAGCAGCCAAGGACTGGGCCGGGGCGGGGAGCTGTTTTTT
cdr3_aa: CASSQGLGRGGELFF

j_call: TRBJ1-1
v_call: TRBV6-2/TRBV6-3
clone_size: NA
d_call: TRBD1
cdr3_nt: TGTGCCAGCAGTTACTCCCCGGGACAGGTGAACACTGAAGCTTTCTTT
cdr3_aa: CASSYSPGQVNTEAFF

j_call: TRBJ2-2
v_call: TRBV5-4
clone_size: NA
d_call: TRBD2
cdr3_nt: TGTGCCAGCAGCTCGGTAGCGGGGGGCCACGGCGGGGAGCTGTTTTTT
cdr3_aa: CASSSVAGGHGGELFF

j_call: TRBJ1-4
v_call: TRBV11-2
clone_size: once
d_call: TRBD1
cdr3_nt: TGTGCCAGGACCTTTTCCTCGGGGGACAGGGGGCTTCATGGTGAAAAACTGTTTTTT
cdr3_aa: CARTFSSGDRGLHGEKLFF

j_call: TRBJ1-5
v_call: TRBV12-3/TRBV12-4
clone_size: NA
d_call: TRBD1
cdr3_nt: TGTGCCAGCAGTGGAGGGGGCTCTCAGCCCCAGCATTTT
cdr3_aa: CASSGGGSQPQHF

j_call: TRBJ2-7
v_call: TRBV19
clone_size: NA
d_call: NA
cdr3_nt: TGTGCCAGTAGTACTCCCCCCTTCGGGAACGAGCAGTACTTC
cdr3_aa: CASSTPPFGNEQYF

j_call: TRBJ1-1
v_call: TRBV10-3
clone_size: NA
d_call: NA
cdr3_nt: TGTGCCATAAACAGGGTCGGAGACGGTGAAGCTTTCTTT
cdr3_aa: CAINRVGDGEAFF

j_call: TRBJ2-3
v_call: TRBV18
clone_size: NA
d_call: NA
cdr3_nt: TGTGCCAGCTCACCACCTTCGCGGGGCACAGATACGCAGTATTTT
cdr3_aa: CASSPPSRGTDTQYF

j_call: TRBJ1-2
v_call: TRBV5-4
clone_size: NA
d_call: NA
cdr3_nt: TGTGCCAGCAGCTTGGCCGGGGGACGCTATGGCTACACCTTC
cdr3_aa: CASSLAGGRYGYTF

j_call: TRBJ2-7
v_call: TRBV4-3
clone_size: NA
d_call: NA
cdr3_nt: TGCGCCAGCAGCCAAGGAGCAGGCTACGAGCAGTACTTC
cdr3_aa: CASSQGAGYEQYF

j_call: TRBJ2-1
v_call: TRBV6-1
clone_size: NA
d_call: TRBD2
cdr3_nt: TGTGCCAGCAGTGAGGTAGCGGGGGGGCCCCCCTACAATGAGCAGTTCTTC
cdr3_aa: CASSEVAGGPPYNEQFF

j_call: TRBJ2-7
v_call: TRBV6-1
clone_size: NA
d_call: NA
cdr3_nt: TGTGCCAGCAGTCAAGCTGGGGGGAGCTCCTACGAGCAGTACTTC
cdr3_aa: CASSQAGGSSYEQYF

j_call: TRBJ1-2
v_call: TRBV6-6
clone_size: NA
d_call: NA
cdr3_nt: TGTGCCACCGAAGCCGGGACTTTGTATGGCTACACCTTC
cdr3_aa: CATEAGTLYGYTF

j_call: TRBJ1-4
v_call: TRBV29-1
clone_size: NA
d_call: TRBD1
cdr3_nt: TGCAGCGTTGTGACAGGGGTTAATGAAAAACTGTTTTTT
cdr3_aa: CSVVTGVNEKLFF

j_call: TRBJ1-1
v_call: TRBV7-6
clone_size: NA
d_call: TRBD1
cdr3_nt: TGTGCCAGCAGCCTCCTTCATCCTGGGACAGCGAACACTGAAGCTTTCTTT
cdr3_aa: CASSLLHPGTANTEAFF

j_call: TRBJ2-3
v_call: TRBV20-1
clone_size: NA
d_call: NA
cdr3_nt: TGCAGTGCTAGTCTGCCTTTCCCCTTAGGCACAGATACGCAGTATTTT
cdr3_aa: CSASLPFPLGTDTQYF

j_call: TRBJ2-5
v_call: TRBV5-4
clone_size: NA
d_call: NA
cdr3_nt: TGTGCCAGCAGCTTGGCCGGTCGGACAGCCCAAGAGACCCAGTACTTC
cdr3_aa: CASSLAGRTAQETQYF

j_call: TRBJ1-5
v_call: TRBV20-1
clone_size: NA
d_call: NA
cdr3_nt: TGCAGTGCTAGGAGTGATGGGCCCCAGCATTTT
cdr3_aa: CSARSDGPQHF

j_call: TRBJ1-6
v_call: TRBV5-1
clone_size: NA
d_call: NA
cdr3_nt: TGCGCCAGCAGCCTGGACATTCCCTCCTATAATTCACCCCTCCACTTT
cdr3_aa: CASSLDIPSYNSPLHF

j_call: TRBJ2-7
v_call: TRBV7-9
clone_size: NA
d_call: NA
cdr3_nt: TGTGCCAGCAGCTTTGCGGGGACGTTGACCTACGAGCAGTACTTC
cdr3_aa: CASSFAGTLTYEQYF